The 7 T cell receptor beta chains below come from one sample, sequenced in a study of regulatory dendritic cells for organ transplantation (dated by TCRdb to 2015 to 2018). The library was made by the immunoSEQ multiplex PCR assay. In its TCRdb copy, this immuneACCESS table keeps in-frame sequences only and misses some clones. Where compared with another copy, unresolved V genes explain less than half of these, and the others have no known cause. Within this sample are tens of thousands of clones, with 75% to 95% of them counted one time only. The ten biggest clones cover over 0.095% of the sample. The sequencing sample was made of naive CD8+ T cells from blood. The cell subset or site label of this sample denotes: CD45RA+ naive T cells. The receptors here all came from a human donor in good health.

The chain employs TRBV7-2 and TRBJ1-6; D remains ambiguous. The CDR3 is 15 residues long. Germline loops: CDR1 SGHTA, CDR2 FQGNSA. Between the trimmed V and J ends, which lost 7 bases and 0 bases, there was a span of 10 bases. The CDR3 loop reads CASTGRSSYNSPLHF. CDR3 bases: TGTGCCAGCACCGGAAGGAGCTCCTATAATTCACCCCTCCACTTT. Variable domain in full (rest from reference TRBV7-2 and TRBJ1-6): GAGVSQSPSNKVTEKGKDVELRCDPISGHTALYWYRQSLGQGLEFLIYFQGNSAPDKSGLPSDRFSAERTGGSVSTLTIQRTQQEDSAVYLCASTGRSSYNSPLHFGNGTRLTVT.

The CDR3 sequence: CASSQDPSTSGPYEQYF. The CDR3 DNA sequence: TGCGCCAGCAGCCAAGATCCCTCGACTAGCGGGCCCTACGAGCAGTACTTC. V and J are TRBV4-3 and TRBJ2-7; the match to TRBD2 covers 10 bases. Germline trimming cut 0 bases from V and 2 bases from J; bases unmatched to any gene: 7. The germline CDR1 and CDR2 sequences are LGHNA and YSLEER. The CDR3 totals 17 residues.

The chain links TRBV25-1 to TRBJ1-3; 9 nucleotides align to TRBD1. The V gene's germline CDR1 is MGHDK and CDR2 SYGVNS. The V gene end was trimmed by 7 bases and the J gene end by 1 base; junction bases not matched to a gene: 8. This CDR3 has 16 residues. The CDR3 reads CASNLTQGASGNTIYF. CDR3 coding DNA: TGTGCCAGCAACCTAACACAGGGGGCTTCTGGAAACACCATATATTTT.

CDR3 protein: CASSMPRGRRTNTEAFF. The DNA for the CDR3 is TGTGCCAGTAGTATGCCCAGGGGGCGCAGAACGAACACTGAAGCTTTCTTT. The V call is TRBV19, the J call TRBJ1-1, with 8 bases fitting TRBD1. This CDR3 contains 17 residues. Germline CDR1 LNHDA, CDR2 SQIVND (reference sequence). The trim removed 3 bases at V and 1 base at J, leaving 10 bases unmatched.

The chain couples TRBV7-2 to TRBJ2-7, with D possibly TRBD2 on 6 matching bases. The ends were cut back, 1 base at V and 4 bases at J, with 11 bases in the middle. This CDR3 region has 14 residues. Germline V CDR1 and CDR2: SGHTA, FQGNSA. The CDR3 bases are TGTGCCAGCAGCTTAGTGGCGGGAATTTACGAGCAGTACTTC. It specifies CASSLVAGIYEQYF.

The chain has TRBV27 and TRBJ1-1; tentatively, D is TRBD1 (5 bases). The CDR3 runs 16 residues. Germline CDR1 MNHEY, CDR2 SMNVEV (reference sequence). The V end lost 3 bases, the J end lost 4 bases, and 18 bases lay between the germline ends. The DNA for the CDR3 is TGTGCCAGCAGTTTTTCCCCGGGGCCGAGGGGCACTGAAGCTTTCTTT. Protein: CASSFSPGPRGTEAFF.

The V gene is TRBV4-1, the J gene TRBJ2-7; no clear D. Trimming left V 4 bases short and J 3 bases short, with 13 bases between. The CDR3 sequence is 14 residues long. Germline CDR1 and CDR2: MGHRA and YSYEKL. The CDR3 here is CASSPITRSYEQYF. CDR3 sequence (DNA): TGCGCCAGCAGCCCCATAACACGGAGCTACGAGCAGTACTTC.